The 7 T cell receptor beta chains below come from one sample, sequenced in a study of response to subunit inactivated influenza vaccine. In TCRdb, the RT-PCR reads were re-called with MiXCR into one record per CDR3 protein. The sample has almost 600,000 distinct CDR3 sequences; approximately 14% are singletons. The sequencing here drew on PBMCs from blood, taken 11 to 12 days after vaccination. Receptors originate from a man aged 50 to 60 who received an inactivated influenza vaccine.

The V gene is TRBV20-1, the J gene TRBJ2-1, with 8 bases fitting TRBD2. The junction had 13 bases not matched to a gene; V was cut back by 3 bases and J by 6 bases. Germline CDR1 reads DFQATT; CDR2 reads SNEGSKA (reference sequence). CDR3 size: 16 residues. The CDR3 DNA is TGCAGTGCTAGGGACGGGGTGGTAGCGGGACGCAATGAGCAGTTCTTC. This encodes CSARDGVVAGRNEQFF.

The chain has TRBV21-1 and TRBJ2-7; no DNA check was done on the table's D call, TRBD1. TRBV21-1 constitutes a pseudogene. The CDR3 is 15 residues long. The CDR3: CASSKVGSGGHEQYF. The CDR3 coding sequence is TGTGCCAGCAGCAAAGTAGGGTCAGGGGGCCACGAGCAGTACTTC.

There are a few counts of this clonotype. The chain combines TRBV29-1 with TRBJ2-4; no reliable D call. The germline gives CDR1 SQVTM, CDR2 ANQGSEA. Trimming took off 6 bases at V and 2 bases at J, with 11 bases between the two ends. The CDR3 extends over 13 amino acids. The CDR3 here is CSVRPGSKNIQYF. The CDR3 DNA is TGCAGCGTGCGACCCGGGTCCAAAAACATTCAGTACTTC.

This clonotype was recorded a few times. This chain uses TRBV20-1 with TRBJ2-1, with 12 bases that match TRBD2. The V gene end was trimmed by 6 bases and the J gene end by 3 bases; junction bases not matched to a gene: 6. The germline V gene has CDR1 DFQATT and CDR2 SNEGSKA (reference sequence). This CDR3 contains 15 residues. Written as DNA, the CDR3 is TGCAGTGCCCGGCCTAGCGGGGGGGGCTACAATGAGCAGTTCTTC. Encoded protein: CSARPSGGGYNEQFF.

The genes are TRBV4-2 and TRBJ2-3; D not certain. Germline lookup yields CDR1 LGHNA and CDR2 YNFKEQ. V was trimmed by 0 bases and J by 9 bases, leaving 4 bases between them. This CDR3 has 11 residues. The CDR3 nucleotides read TGTGCCAGCAGCCAAGATGAAACGCAGTATTTT. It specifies CASSQDETQYF.

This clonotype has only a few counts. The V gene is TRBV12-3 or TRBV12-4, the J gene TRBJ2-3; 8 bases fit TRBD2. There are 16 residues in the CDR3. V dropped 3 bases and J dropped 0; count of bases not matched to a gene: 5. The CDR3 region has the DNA TGTGCCAGCAGTTTCGCGAGCGGGGGCAGCACAGATACGCAGTATTTT. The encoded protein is CASSFASGGSTDTQYF.

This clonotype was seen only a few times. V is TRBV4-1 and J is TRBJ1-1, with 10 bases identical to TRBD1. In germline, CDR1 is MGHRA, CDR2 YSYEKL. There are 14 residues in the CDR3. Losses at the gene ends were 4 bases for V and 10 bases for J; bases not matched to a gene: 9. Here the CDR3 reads CASSPPWTGGGAFF. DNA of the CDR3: TGCGCCAGCAGCCCGCCTTGGACAGGGGGAGGAGCTTTCTTT.